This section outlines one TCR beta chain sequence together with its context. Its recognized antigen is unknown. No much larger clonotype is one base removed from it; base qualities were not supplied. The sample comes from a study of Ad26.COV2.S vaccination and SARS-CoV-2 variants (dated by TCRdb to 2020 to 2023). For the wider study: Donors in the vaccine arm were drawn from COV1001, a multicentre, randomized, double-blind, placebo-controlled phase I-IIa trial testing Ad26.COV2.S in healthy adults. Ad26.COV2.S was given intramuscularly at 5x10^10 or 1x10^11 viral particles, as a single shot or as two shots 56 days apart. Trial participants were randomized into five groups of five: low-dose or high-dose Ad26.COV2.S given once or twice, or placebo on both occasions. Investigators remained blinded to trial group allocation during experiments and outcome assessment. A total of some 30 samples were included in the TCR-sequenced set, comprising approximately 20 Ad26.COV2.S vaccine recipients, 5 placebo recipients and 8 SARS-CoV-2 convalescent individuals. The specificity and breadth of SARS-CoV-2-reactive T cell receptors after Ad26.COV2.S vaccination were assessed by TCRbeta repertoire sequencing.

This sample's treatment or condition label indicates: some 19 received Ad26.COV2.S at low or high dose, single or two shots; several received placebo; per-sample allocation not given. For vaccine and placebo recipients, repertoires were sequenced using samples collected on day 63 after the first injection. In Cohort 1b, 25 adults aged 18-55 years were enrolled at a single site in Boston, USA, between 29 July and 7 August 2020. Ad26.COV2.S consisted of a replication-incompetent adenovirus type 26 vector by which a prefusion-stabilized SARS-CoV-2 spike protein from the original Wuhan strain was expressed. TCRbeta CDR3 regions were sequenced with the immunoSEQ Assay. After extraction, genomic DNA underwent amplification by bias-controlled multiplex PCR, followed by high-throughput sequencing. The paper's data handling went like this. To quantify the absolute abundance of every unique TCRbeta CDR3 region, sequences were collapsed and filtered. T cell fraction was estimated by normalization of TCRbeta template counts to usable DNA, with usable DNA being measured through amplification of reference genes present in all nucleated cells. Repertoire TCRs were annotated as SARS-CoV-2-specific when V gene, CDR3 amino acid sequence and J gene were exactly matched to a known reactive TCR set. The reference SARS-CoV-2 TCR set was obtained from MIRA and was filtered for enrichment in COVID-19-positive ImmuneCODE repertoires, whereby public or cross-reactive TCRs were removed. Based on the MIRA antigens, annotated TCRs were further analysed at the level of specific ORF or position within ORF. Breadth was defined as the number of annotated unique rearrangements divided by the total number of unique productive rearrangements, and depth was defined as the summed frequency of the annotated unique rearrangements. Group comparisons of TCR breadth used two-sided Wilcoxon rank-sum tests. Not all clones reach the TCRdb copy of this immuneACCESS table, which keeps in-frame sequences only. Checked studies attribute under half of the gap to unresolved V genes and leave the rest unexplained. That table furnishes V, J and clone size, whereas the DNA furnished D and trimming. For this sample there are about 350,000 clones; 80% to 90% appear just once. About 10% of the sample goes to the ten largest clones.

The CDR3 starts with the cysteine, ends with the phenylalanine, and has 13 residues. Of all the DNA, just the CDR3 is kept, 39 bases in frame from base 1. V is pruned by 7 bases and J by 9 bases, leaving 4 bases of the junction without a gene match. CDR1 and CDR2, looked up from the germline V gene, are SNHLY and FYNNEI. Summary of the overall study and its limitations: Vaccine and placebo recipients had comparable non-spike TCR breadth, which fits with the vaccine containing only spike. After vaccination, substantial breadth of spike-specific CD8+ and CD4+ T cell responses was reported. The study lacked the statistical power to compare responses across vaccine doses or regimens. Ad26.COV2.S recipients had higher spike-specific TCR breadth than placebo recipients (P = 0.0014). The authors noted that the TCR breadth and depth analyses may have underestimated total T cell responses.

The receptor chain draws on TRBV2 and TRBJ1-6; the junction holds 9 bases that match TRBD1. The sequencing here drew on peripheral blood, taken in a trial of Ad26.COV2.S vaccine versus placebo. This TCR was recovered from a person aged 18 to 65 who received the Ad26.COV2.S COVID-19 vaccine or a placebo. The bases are TGTGCCAGCACGGGACAGGGATCTTCACCCCTCCACTTT. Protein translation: CASTGQGSSPLHF.